This T cell receptor (beta chain) is drawn from a study of blood T cell repertoires in COVID-19 (dated by TCRdb to between 2020 and 2021). Describing the broader study: Collaborator samples came from the United States, Italy and Spain and covered acute and convalescent phases of COVID-19. The prospective study material was composed of cDNA or gDNA derived from T cells, B-cell-depleted T cells, or PBMCs. Subjects who had been exposed to COVID-19, were actively infected with it, or had recovered from it provided the deeply sampled blood TCRbeta repertoires that made up the dataset. The repertoires were made available in a free public database intended to serve as a resource for research on the immune response to SARS-CoV-2. Samples came from the ongoing ImmuneRACE study (first 160 participants) plus 1,254 subjects from 6 global collaborators. The sample metadata nearly always contained a de-identified subject ID, COVID-19 status, age in years and sex. Where available, HLA class I and class II types were taken from metadata supplied by the sample provider and were not determined by assay-based typing.

The germline V gene gives CDR1 as SNHLY and CDR2 as FYNNEI. V loses 2 bases of germline sequence and J loses 8 bases, and the interval between the two ends is 15 bases. Measured from the cysteine to the phenylalanine, the CDR3 is 14 residues long. This entry keeps only the CDR3 DNA: 42 bases, framed from base 1. Participants in the prospective study were enrolled through a virtual design, were aged about 18 to 100 years, and lived in 24 United States geographic areas. Cohort assignment in the prospective study relied on participant-reported clinical history from a screening survey and a study questionnaire. Recovered participants in ImmuneRACE Cohort 3 were defined by two consecutive negative NP/OP PCR tests, clearance by a healthcare professional, or resolution of symptoms. Mobile phlebotomists in the prospective study collected whole blood, serum and a nasopharyngeal or oropharyngeal swab from every participant. Over an approximately 2-month period, participants in the prospective study had the option of providing additional blood draws and questionnaires. Before DNA extraction, blood samples from the prospective study were shipped at room temperature or frozen.

As regards this clone: The clone's antigen remains unknown. One base away there is no much larger clone; base qualities are not given.

TCRbeta CDR3 regions were amplified from genomic DNA using the immunoSEQ Assay, a bias-controlled multiplex PCR. The study's own analysis went as follows. Nucleated cell counts per sample were estimated from amplification of reference gene primers within the assay. To quantify the absolute abundance of each unique TCRbeta CDR3 rearrangement, sequence reads were collapsed and filtered. For each sample, productive Simpson clonality was calculated as the square root of Simpson's diversity index over productive rearrangements. TCRdb carries this immuneACCESS record with in-frame sequences only. Its versions omit some clonotypes, under half of them owing to an unresolved V gene in the studies checked, with the rest unexplained. V, J and clone size reflect that table, while D and trimming were determined from the DNA. The sample table lists hundreds of thousands of clones, roughly 83% of them with a count of one. Roughly 1.9% of the sample comes from the top ten.

Broader findings and caveats from the paper: The amount of clinical and demographic metadata varied by source and participant and was provided uncurated.

The sequencing input was PBMCs or T cells enriched from blood (not recorded which). The rearrangement combines TRBV2 with TRBJ1-2; a tentative D call is TRBD1 (5 bases match). This clonotype originated in a woman in her forties or fifties who had recovered from COVID-19. For the CDR3, the sequence is CASSESGQGDGYTF. The DNA reads as follows: TGTGCCAGCAGTGAAAGTGGTCAGGGTGACGGCTACACCTTC.